The 8 T cell receptor beta chains presented below share a single source sample, sequenced in a study of T cell responses to AZD1222 COVID-19 vaccine. Data came from immunoSEQ multiplex PCR; TCRdb stores just in-frame clones and leaves some out. The table has 130,000 to 150,000 clones, about nine tenths seen once. Material: peripheral blood, obtained on day 0 of AZD1222 vaccination. The receptors were gathered from an adult in good health.

In its sample, this clone was seen a few times. This rearrangement joins TRBV7-2 to TRBJ1-3, with D maybe TRBD1 (6 bases). The CDR3 covers 14 residues. Trimming pared 6 bases from V and 6 bases from J, leaving 15 bases between. Looked up from germline, CDR1 is SGHTA and CDR2 is FQGNSA. The CDR3 DNA reads as TGTGCCAGCAGGCTAACTCCGGGGGCAAACACCATATATTTT. It yields the protein CASRLTPGANTIYF.

CDR3: CASSTTGEGNQPQHF. In DNA form, the CDR3 reads TGTGCCAGCAGTACGACAGGGGAGGGCAATCAGCCCCAGCATTTT. The genes are TRBV3-1 (or the pseudogene TRBV3-2) and TRBJ1-5; 8 bases line up with TRBD1. The CDR3 totals 15 residues. The germline V gene has CDR1 LGHDT and CDR2 YNNKEL (reference sequence). V gave up 6 bases and J gave up 2 bases; unmatched junction bases: 6.

V usage is TRBV6-6 and J usage is TRBJ1-4; tentative D call: TRBD1 (5 bases). V lost 10 bases, J lost 4 bases, and 19 bases lay in between. This CDR3 spans 15 amino acids. CDR1 is MNHNY, CDR2 SVGAGI, per germline (reference sequence). The CDR3 reads CATTSGGTGNEKLFF. CDR3 DNA sequence: TGTGCCACCACTTCGGGAGGGACGGGTAATGAAAAACTGTTTTTT.

The V gene is TRBV29-1, the J gene TRBJ1-5; 7 bases fit TRBD1. This CDR3 has 13 amino acids. After removal of 4 bases from V and 2 bases from J, the junction contained 2 bases not matched to a gene. Germline V gives CDR1 SQVTM, CDR2 ANQGSEA. The CDR3 DNA is TGCAGCGTTGTAGGGACAGGCAATCAGCCCCAGCATTTT. It encodes CSVVGTGNQPQHF.

This chain connects TRBV28 to TRBJ1-6, with D unresolved. Per germline, CDR1 MDHEN and CDR2 SYDVKM. This CDR3 region has 15 residues. Between the trimmed V and J ends, which lost 2 bases and 5 bases, there was a span of 10 bases. CDR3 protein: CASSLSGRDNSPLHF. In nucleotides, the CDR3 is TGTGCCAGCAGTTTAAGCGGCAGAGATAATTCACCCCTCCACTTT.

This clone came up once. The chain combines TRBV15 with TRBJ2-3; D assignment may be TRBD1 or TRBD2 (6 bases each). V was pared by 6 bases and J by 4 bases, with 17 bases between. The CDR3 is 15 residues long. The germline gives CDR1 LNHNV, CDR2 YYDKDF (reference sequence). CDR3 protein: CATRRDNSAADTQYF. The CDR3 bases are TGTGCCACCAGGCGGGACAACTCAGCCGCAGATACGCAGTATTTT.

This clone has just a few counts. V and J are TRBV7-2 and TRBJ1-2; 8 bases map to TRBD1. The germline CDR1 and CDR2 sequences are SGHTA and FQGNSA. With 2 bases clipped from V and 6 bases from J, the junction kept 8 bases outside the gene matches. CDR3 length equals 15 residues. CDR3 sequence reads: CASSLSQGARDGYTF. CDR3 DNA sequence: TGTGCCAGCAGCTTAAGCCAGGGGGCGCGGGATGGCTACACCTTC.

The chain links TRBV30 to TRBJ2-6; D remains ambiguous. V lost 5 bases, J lost 3 bases, and 8 bases lay in between. The CDR3 has 13 amino acids. Germline values: CDR1 GTSNPN, CDR2 SVGIG (reference sequence). The CDR3 nucleotides are TGTGCCTGGGGAATAAGTGGGGCCAACGTCCTGACTTTC. It translates to CAWGISGANVLTF.